This T cell receptor beta chain emerged from a study of identical twins. Overall study results and limits: Twin-shared out-of-frame alpha sequences were enriched for low generation probability.

Trimming left V 5 bases short and J 2 bases short, with 12 bases between. The CDR3 is 15 residues long. Germline lookup yields CDR1 KGHSH and CDR2 LQKENI. Template switching created a universal primer site, and the cDNA included unique molecular identifiers. MiXCR, applied by TCRdb to the 5' RACE reads, yields one record per CDR3 protein. The sample holds about 530,000 distinct CDR3 sequences, 20% to 25% seen once. This clonotype came up a few times. The target antigen is unknown. The same sample was also studied in work on yellow fever vaccine responses in identical twins.

This chain joins TRBV18 and TRBJ1-4; D not resolved. The source of this sequence is a woman aged 18 to 35 in good health. The material sequenced was CD4+ T cells sorted from blood. The CDR3 sequence is CASSARAATNEKLFF. The CDR3 DNA reads as TGTGCCAGCTCAGCGAGGGCAGCGACTAATGAAAAACTGTTTTTT.